This T cell receptor (beta chain) stems from a study of blood T cell repertoires in COVID-19. Overall study: The samples span acute and convalescent COVID-19 from the United States, Italy and Spain.

In the original analysis: Reference gene primer amplification gave estimated nucleated cell counts. Profiling relied on immunoSEQ multiplex PCR, and the TCRdb table lists in-frame clones only, not all of them. V and J calls and clone size are copied from that table; D and trimming were computed from the DNA. This sample has fewer than 300,000 clones, with 75% to 90% found just once. Germline V gives CDR1 MDHEN, CDR2 SYDVKM. Trimming cost V 2 bases and J 4 bases, with 9 bases left between them. The CDR3 runs 15 residues. This sequence originates from a human donor in a cohort sampled during active COVID-19. The sample comprised peripheral blood. The chain employs TRBV28 and TRBJ1-6; D is possibly TRBD1 (5 bases). DNA for the CDR3: TGTGCCAGCAGTTTACGACAGAGATATAATTCACCCCTCCACTTT. This sequence encodes CASSLRQRYNSPLHF. Using reference TRBV28 and TRBJ1-6 for the parts outside the CDR3, the full variable domain is DVKVTQSSRYLVKRTGEKVFLECVQDMDHENMFWYRQDPGLGLRLIYFSYDVKMKEKGDIPEGYSVSREKKERFSLILESASTNQTSMYLCASSLRQRYNSPLHFGNGTRLTVT.